The 17 T cell receptor beta chains presented below share a single source sample, sequenced in a study of blood T cell repertoires in COVID-19. Some clones are missing from TCRdb's copy, which holds only in-frame ones; the method was immunoSEQ multiplex PCR. The table records about 83,000 clones, 85% to 90% of them present only once. Sequencing used peripheral blood. The receptors were gathered from a woman older than 75 in a cohort sampled during active or convalescent COVID-19.

The chain employs TRBV20-1 and TRBJ1-2; D is unresolved. CDR3 length: 11 residues. The germline V gene has CDR1 DFQATT and CDR2 SNEGSKA (reference sequence). V was pared by 3 bases and J by 6 bases, with 8 bases between. CDR3 DNA sequence: TGCAGTGCTAGGACACTCGATGGCTACACCTTC. Its translation: CSARTLDGYTF.

J is TRBJ1-1 and V is TRBV10-3; D gene unclear. The V gene lost 8 bases and the J gene lost 4 bases, with 14 bases spanning the gap. The CDR3 extends over 13 amino acids. Germline CDR1 reads ENHRY; CDR2 reads SYGVKD. CDR3 bases: TGTGCCATCCAAGGAGGAAGGACCACTGAAGCTTTCTTT. Amino acid sequence: CAIQGGRTTEAFF.

The rearrangement uses TRBV14 and TRBJ1-1; D gene ambiguous. The CDR3 extends over 13 amino acids. The ends were cut back, 0 bases at V and 4 bases at J, with 6 bases in the middle. The V gene's germline CDR1 is SGHDN and CDR2 FVKESK. CDR3 nucleotides: TGTGCCAGCAGCCAAGATCTAGTCACTGAAGCTTTCTTT. It codes for CASSQDLVTEAFF.

The table lists this clone with a few counts. This chain uses TRBV10-3 with TRBJ1-2; D is undetermined. The V end was cut by 10 bases, the J end by 4 bases, with 19 bases between. The CDR3 extends over 14 amino acids. CDR1 is ENHRY, CDR2 SYGVKD, per germline. The CDR3 region is CATRTERVPYGYTF. The CDR3 nucleotides read TGTGCCACGAGGACGGAGCGGGTACCCTATGGCTACACCTTC.

The chain employs TRBV9 and TRBJ1-4; 7 positions agree with TRBD1. CDR1 SGDLS and CDR2 YYNGEE come from the germline V gene. The CDR3 spans 16 residues. J lost 5 bases, V lost 0 bases, and 7 bases had no gene match. The CDR3 spells CASSVGQPGGNEKLFF. For the CDR3, the DNA is TGTGCCAGCAGCGTAGGTCAGCCAGGGGGGAATGAAAAACTGTTTTTT.

This rearrangement joins TRBV5-4 to TRBJ2-4; D gene ambiguous. V was clipped by 0 bases and J by 1 base, with 11 bases between them. The CDR3 contains 16 residues. From germline, CDR1 is SGHNT and CDR2 YYREEE (reference sequence). The CDR3 DNA reads TGTGCCAGCAGCTTGGGACAAGCAAAGGCCAAAAACATTCAGTACTTC. It is translated as CASSLGQAKAKNIQYF.

The count of this clone is one. The chain couples TRBV19 to TRBJ2-2; 10 bases fit TRBD2. The germline gives CDR1 LNHDA, CDR2 SQIVND (reference sequence). V lost 8 bases, J lost 7 bases, and 10 bases stayed unmatched. This CDR3 has 15 residues. CDR3 sequence reads: CASVKFTSGNGELFF. The CDR3 coding sequence is TGTGCCAGTGTCAAGTTTACTAGCGGGAACGGGGAGCTGTTTTTT.

The J gene is TRBJ2-1, the V gene TRBV5-5; 7 bases match TRBD1. The CDR3 has 17 residues. The germline CDR1 and CDR2 sequences are SGHKS and YYEKEE (reference sequence). V gave up 3 bases and J gave up 5 bases; unmatched junction bases: 14. The CDR3 here is CASSSTGATVSNNEQFF. Written as DNA, the CDR3 is TGTGCCAGCAGCTCCACAGGGGCAACCGTCTCAAACAATGAGCAGTTCTTC.

V is TRBV4-2 and J is TRBJ2-2, with D perhaps TRBD1 (5 bases). Between the trimmed V and J ends, which lost 4 bases and 3 bases, there was a span of 15 bases. Germline CDR1 LGHNA, CDR2 YNFKEQ. This CDR3 comprises 16 residues. The DNA for the CDR3 is TGTGCCAGCAGCCCCGAGGCCAGGGCGGACACCGGGGAGCTGTTTTTT. Translating gives CASSPEARADTGELFF.

This sequence joins TRBV19 and TRBJ1-2; D call uncertain. Trimming stripped 5 bases from V and 4 bases from J, with 17 bases between. The CDR3 covers 15 residues. CDR1 LNHDA and CDR2 SQIVND come from the germline V gene (reference sequence). CDR3 DNA: TGTGCCAGTAGTCAACCTCCCCCCAGTTCCTATGGCTACACCTTC. This encodes CASSQPPPSSYGYTF. Variable domain in full (rest from reference TRBV19 and TRBJ1-2): DGGITQSPKYLFRKEGQNVTLSCEQNLNHDAMYWYRQDPGQGLRLIYYSQIVNDFQKGDIAEGYSVSREKKESFPLTVTSAQKNPTAFYLCASSQPPPSSYGYTFGSGTRLTVV.

A few counts support this clone. V usage is TRBV4-1 and J usage is TRBJ1-5; no definite D call. V was pared by 1 base and J by 2 bases, with 9 bases between. The CDR3 loop spans 15 amino acids. Germline V gene lookup returns CDR1 MGHRA and CDR2 YSYEKL. CDR3 in amino acids: CASSQAYNGNQPQHF. DNA for the CDR3: TGCGCCAGCAGCCAAGCCTATAATGGCAATCAGCCCCAGCATTTT.

The chain uses TRBV6-5 and TRBJ2-1; D is possibly TRBD2 (6 bases). V was clipped by 4 bases and J by 5 bases, with 12 bases between them. In germline, CDR1 is MNHEY, CDR2 SVGAGI. CDR3 length equals 14 residues. The CDR3: CASSFREQDNEQFF. The CDR3 coding sequence is TGTGCCAGCAGTTTCCGGGAGCAGGACAATGAGCAGTTCTTC.

The CDR3 loop is CASSLIGGSTEAFF. In DNA form, the CDR3 reads TGTGCCAGCAGCTTAATCGGCGGGTCCACTGAAGCTTTCTTT. The rearrangement links TRBV7-2 to TRBJ1-1; no firm D call. From germline, CDR1 is SGHTA and CDR2 FQGNSA. This CDR3 is built from 14 residues. V was cut by 2 bases and J by 4 bases, with 11 bases left in between.

The CDR3 DNA is TGTGCCAGCAGCCGGCAGGGGAAGAGCAATCAGCCCCAGCATTTT. Translating it yields CASSRQGKSNQPQHF. The V and J genes are TRBV7-9 and TRBJ1-5; D perhaps matches TRBD1 (6 bases). V shed 5 bases and J shed 1 base, with 12 bases lying between them. There are 15 residues in the CDR3. Germline loops: CDR1 SEHNR, CDR2 FQNEAQ (reference sequence).

The rearrangement links TRBV2 to TRBJ2-5; TRBD2 is a possible D gene (6 bases). CDR1 and CDR2 (germline): SNHLY, FYNNEI. This CDR3 comprises 13 residues. The V gene lost 10 bases and the J gene lost 2 bases, with 14 bases spanning the gap. The CDR3 loop is CANQRERQETQYF. The CDR3 nucleotides are TGTGCCAACCAACGGGAGCGTCAAGAGACCCAGTACTTC. Looking up the rest from reference TRBV2 and TRBJ2-5 gives the full variable domain: EPEVTQTPSHQVTQMGQEVILRCVPISNHLYFYWYRQILGQKVEFLVSFYNNEISEKSEIFDDQFSVERPDGSNFTLKIRSTKLEDSAMYFCANQRERQETQYFGPGTRLLVL.

This chain joins TRBV6-5 and TRBJ1-1, with TRBD1 as a possible D gene (6 bases). V was shortened by 6 bases and J by 0 bases, with 11 bases between the two germline ends. The CDR3 spans 14 residues. Germline V gives CDR1 MNHEY, CDR2 SVGAGI. For the CDR3, the DNA is TGTGCCAGCAGACTCGGACAGCTGAACACTGAAGCTTTCTTT. Amino acid sequence: CASRLGQLNTEAFF.

The chain carries TRBV28 and TRBJ2-3; D call uncertain. Per the germline V gene, CDR1 is MDHEN and CDR2 is SYDVKM. V lost 2 bases and J 1 base, leaving 7 bases between the germline ends. This CDR3 is 14 amino acids long. CDR3 nucleotides: TGTGCCAGCAGTTTAACTCCCCGCACAGATACGCAGTATTTT. This gives the protein CASSLTPRTDTQYF.